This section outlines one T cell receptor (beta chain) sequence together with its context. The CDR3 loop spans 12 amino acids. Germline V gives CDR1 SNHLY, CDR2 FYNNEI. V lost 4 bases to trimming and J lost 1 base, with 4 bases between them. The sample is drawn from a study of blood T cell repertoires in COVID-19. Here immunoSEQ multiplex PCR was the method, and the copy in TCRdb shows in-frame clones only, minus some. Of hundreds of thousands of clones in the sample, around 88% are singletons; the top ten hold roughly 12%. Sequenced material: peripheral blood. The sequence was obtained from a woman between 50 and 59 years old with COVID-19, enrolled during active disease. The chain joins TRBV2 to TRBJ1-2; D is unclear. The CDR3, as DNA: TGTGCCAGCAGTGTAGTTAACTATGGCTACACCTTC. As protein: CASSVVNYGYTF.